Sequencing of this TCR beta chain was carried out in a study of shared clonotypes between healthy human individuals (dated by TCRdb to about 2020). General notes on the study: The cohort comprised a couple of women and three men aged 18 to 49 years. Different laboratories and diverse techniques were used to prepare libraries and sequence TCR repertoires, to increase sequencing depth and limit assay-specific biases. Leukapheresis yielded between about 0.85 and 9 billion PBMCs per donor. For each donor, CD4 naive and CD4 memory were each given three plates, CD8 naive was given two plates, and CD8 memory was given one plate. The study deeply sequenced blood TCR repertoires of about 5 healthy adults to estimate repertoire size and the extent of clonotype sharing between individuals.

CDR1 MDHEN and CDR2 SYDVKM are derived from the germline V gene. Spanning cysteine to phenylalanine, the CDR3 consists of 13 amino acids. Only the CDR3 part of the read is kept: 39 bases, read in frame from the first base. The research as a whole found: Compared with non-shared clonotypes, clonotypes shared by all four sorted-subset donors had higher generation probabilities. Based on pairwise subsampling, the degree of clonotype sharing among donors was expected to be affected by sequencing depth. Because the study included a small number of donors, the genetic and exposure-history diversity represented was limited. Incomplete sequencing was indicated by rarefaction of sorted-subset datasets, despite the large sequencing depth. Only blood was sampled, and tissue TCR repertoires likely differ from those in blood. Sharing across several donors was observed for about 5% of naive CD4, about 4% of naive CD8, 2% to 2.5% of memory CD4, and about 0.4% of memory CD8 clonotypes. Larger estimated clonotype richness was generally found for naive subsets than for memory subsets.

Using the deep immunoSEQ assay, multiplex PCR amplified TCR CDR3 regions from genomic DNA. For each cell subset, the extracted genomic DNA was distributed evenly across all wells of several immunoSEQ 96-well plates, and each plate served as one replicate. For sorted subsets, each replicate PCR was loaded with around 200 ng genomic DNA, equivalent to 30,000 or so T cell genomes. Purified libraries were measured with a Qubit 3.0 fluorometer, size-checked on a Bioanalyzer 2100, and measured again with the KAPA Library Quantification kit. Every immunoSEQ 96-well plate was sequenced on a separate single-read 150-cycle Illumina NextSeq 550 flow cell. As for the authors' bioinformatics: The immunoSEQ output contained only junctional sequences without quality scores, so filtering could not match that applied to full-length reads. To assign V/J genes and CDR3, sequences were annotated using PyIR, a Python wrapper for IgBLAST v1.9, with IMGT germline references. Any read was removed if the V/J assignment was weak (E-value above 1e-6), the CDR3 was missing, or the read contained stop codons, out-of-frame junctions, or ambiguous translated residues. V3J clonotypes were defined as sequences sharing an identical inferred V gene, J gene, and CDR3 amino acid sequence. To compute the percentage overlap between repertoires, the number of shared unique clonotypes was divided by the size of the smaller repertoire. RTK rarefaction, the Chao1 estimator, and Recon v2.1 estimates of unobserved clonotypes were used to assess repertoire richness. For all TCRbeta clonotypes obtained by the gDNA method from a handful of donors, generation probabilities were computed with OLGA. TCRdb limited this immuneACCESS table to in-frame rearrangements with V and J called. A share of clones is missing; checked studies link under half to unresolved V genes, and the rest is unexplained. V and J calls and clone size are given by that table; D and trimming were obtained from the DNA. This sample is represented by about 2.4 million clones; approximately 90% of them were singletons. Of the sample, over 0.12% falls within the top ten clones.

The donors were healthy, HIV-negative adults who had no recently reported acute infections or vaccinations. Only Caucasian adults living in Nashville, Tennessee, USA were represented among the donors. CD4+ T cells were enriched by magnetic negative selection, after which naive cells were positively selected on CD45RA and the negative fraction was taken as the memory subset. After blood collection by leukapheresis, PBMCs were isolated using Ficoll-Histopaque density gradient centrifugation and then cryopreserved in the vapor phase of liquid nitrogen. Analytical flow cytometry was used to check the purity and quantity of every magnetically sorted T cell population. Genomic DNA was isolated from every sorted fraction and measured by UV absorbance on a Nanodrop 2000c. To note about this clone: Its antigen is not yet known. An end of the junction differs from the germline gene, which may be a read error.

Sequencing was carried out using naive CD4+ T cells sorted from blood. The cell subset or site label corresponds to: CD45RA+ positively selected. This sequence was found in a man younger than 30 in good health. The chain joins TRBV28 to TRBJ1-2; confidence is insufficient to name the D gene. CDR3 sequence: CASSPYPWGSYQF. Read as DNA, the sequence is TGTGCCAGCAGTCCGTATCCATGGGGTTCGTACCAGTTC.